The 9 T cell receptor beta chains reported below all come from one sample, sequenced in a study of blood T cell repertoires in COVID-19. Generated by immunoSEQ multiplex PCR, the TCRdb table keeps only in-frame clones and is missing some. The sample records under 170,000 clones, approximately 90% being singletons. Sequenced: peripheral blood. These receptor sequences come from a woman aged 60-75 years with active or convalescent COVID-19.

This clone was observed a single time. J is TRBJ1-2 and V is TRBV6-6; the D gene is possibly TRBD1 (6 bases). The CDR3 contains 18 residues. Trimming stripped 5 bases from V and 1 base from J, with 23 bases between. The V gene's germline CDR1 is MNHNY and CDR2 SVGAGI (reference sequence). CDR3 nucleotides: TGTGCCAGCAGTCGATACAACACTGATACAGGGTTTAACTATGGCTACACCTTC. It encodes CASSRYNTDTGFNYGYTF.

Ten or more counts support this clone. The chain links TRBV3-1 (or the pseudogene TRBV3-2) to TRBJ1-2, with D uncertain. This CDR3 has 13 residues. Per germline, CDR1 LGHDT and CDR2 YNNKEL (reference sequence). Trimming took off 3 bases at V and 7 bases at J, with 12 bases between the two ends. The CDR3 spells CASSQSASGGYTF. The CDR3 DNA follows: TGTGCCAGCAGCCAGAGTGCGAGTGGTGGCTACACCTTC.

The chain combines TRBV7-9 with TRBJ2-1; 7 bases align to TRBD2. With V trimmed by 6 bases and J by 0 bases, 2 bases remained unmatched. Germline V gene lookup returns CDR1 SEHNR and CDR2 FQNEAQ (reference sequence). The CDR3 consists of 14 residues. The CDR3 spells CASRAGSSYNEQFF. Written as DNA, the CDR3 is TGTGCCAGCAGAGCGGGAAGCTCCTACAATGAGCAGTTCTTC.

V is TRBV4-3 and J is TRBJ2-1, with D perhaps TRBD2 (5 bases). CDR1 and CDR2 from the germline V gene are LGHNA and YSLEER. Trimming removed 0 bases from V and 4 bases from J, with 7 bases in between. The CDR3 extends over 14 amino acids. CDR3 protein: CASSQDGDYNEQFF. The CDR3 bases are TGCGCCAGCAGCCAAGACGGGGATTACAATGAGCAGTTCTTC.

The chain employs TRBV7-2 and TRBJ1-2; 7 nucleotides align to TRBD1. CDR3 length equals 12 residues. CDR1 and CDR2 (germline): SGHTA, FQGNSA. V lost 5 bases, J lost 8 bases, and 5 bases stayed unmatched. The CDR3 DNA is TGTGCCAGCAGCCGTACAGGGGTCGGCTACACCTTC. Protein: CASSRTGVGYTF.

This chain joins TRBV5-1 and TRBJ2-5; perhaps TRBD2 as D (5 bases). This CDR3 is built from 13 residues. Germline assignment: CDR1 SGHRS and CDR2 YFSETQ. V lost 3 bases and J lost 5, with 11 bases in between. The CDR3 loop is CASSWTATETQYF. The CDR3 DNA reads TGCGCCAGCAGCTGGACTGCCACCGAGACCCAGTACTTC.

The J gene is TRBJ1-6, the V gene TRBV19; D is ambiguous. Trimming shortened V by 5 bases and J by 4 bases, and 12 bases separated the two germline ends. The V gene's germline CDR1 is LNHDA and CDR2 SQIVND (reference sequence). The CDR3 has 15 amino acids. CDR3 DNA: TGTGCCAGTAGTGCAAAAAGAGGATATAATTCACCCCTCCACTTT. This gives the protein CASSAKRGYNSPLHF.

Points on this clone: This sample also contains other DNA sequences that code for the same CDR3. In nucleotides, the CDR3 is TGTGCCAGCAGTTTAGCGCAGGGCTATGGCTACACCTTC. Translating gives CASSLAQGYGYTF. The chain employs TRBV12-3 or TRBV12-4 and TRBJ1-2; tentatively, D is TRBD1 (5 bases). V was pared by 0 bases and J by 4 bases, with 6 bases between. This CDR3 is built from 13 residues.

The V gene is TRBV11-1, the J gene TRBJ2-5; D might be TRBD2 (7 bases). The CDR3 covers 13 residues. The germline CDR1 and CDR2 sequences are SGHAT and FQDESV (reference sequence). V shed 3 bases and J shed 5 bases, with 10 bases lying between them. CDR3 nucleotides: TGTGCCAGCAGCTTCGGGGGGCGGGAGACCCAGTACTTC. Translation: CASSFGGRETQYF.